The 12 T cell receptor beta chains given below trace back to one sample, sequenced in a study of blood T cell repertoires in COVID-19. Profiling relied on immunoSEQ multiplex PCR, and the TCRdb table lists in-frame clones only, not all of them. The sample includes over 90,000 clones, more than 80% seen only once; the top ten take 4.5%. Sequenced: peripheral blood. These receptors all stem from a human donor in a cohort sampled during active COVID-19.

This clone has a count of ten or more. J is TRBJ1-1 and V is TRBV11-2; weak D call: TRBD1 (6 bases). The CDR3 totals 13 residues. Germline CDR1 is SGHAT and CDR2 is FQNNGV. Trimming took 2 bases from V and 12 from J, leaving 16 bases between them. The CDR3 DNA is TGTGCCAGCAGCTTACACCGGGACACGATATCTTTCTTT. Translation: CASSLHRDTISFF.

V usage is TRBV19 and J usage is TRBJ2-1, with 8 bases that match TRBD1. The germline V gene has CDR1 LNHDA and CDR2 SQIVND (reference sequence). The CDR3 totals 16 residues. J gave up 2 bases and V 5 bases, and 8 bases lay outside the gene matches. The CDR3: CASSARTGRPYNEQFF. CDR3 nucleotide sequence: TGTGCCAGTAGTGCCCGGACAGGGCGCCCCTACAATGAGCAGTTCTTC.

In this sample, this clone turned up a few times. The chain joins TRBV5-1 to TRBJ1-3, with 7 bases aligning to TRBD1. With 4 bases clipped from V and 4 bases from J, the junction kept 8 bases outside the gene matches. This CDR3 has 15 amino acids. Germline CDR1 reads SGHRS; CDR2 reads YFSETQ. CDR3 sequence (DNA): TGCGCCAGCAGCACGACAGGGTCTCAGGGAAACACCATATATTTT. Protein product: CASSTTGSQGNTIYF. Filled out from reference TRBV5-1 and TRBJ1-3, the complete variable domain reads KAGVTQTPRYLIKTRGQQVTLSCSPISGHRSVSWYQQTPGQGLQFLFEYFSETQRNKGNFPGRFSGRQFSNSRSEMNVSTLELGDSALYLCASSTTGSQGNTIYFGEGSWLTVV.

This clone was detected only once. The gene calls are TRBV11-3 and TRBJ1-1; no reliable D call. CDR1 and CDR2 (germline): SGHNT, YENEEA. There are 11 residues in the CDR3. V gave up 2 bases and J gave up 8 bases, with 6 bases separating them. The CDR3 DNA reads as TGTGCCAGCAGCTTAATCGGGGAAGCTTTCTTT. Translation gives CASSLIGEAFF. Combining the CDR3 with reference TRBV11-3 and TRBJ1-1 gives the whole variable domain EAGVVQSPRYKIIEKKQPVAFWCNPISGHNTLYWYLQNLGQGPELLIRYENEEAVDDSQLPKDRFSAERLKGVDSTLKIQPAELGDSAVYLCASSLIGEAFFGQGTRLTVV.

This sequence joins TRBV7-3 and TRBJ2-3, with D possibly being TRBD2 (6 bases). Germline V gene sequence: CDR1 SGHTA, CDR2 FQGTGA. The CDR3 covers 16 residues. The ends were cut back, 4 bases at V and 2 bases at J, with 16 bases in the middle. In nucleotides, the CDR3 is TGTGCCAGCAGCTCCAACCCGGGACTGAACACAGATACGCAGTATTTT. The encoded protein is CASSSNPGLNTDTQYF.

The rearrangement uses TRBV6-2 or TRBV6-3 and TRBJ2-5; 10 nucleotides align to TRBD2. V trimming: 6 bases; J trimming: 5 bases; junction bases outside the gene matches: 6. The germline V gene encodes CDR1 MNHEY and CDR2 SVGEGT. The CDR3 spans 14 residues. CDR3 coding DNA: TGTGCCAGCAGCCTTAGCGGGGGGATTGAGACCCAGTACTTC. It translates to CASSLSGGIETQYF.

This clone was seen more than once but under ten times. The CDR3 DNA reads as TGTGCCAGCAGAAGTAGGGGATACGAGCAGTACTTC. As protein: CASRSRGYEQYF. The chain combines TRBV2 with TRBJ2-7; possible D gene TRBD1, 5 bases. The length of the CDR3 is 12 residues. The V gene's germline CDR1 is SNHLY and CDR2 FYNNEI. V was pared by 6 bases and J by 4 bases, with 10 bases between.

A remark on this clone: At one end the junction does not follow the germline gene, possibly because of a read error. The gene calls are TRBV27 and TRBJ1-2; no clear D. The CDR3 is 16 amino acids. Germline V lookup: CDR1 MNHEY, CDR2 SMNVEV (reference sequence). Here the CDR3 reads CASILPPERVDYGYTF. For the CDR3, the DNA is TGTGCCAGCATTTTACCCCCTGAACGGGTGGACTATGGCTACACCTTC.

V gene TRBV7-2 combines with J gene TRBJ1-5, with 8 positions matching TRBD1. The CDR3 loop spans 15 amino acids. Trimming cost V 1 base and J 4 bases; bases outside gene matches: 3. Germline V CDR1 and CDR2: SGHTA, FQGNSA. CDR3 loop: CASSLGQGFNQPQHF. CDR3 sequence (DNA): TGTGCCAGCAGCTTAGGACAGGGGTTTAATCAGCCCCAGCATTTT.

The chain has TRBV15 and TRBJ1-5; D ambiguous. V dropped 0 bases and J dropped 2 bases, with 11 bases sitting between them. Germline loops: CDR1 LNHNV, CDR2 YYDKDF (reference sequence). The CDR3 covers 16 residues. CDR3 sequence (DNA): TGTGCCACCAGCAGAGATCTCACAGACGGCAATCAGCCCCAGCATTTT. Its protein is CATSRDLTDGNQPQHF.

This chain uses TRBV12-5 with TRBJ1-2, with D possibly being TRBD1 (6 bases). V lost 5 bases and J lost 0, with 10 bases in between. The CDR3 extends over 14 amino acids. Germline CDR1 reads LGHNT; CDR2 reads FRNRAP. The CDR3 DNA follows: TGTGCTAGTGGTCCTAACAGGGCTAACTATGGCTACACCTTC. Protein sequence: CASGPNRANYGYTF.

The chain has TRBV10-3 and TRBJ2-2, with D possibly TRBD1 on 5 matching bases. Trimming pared 11 bases from V and 7 bases from J, leaving 17 bases between. CDR1 is ENHRY and CDR2 is SYGVKD in the germline V gene. The CDR3 is 13 residues long. CDR3 in amino acids: CAVQQVPGGELFF. As DNA, the CDR3 is TGTGCCGTTCAACAGGTCCCAGGCGGGGAGCTGTTTTTT.